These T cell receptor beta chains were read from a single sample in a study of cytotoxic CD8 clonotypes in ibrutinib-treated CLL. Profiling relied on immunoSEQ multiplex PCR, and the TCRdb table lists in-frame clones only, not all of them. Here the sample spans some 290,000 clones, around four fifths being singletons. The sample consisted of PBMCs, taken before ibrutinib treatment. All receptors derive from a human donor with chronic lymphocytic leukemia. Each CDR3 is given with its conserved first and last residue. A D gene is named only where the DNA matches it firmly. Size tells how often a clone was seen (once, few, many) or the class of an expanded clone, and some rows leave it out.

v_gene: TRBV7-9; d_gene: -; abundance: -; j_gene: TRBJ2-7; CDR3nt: TGTGCCAGCAGCTTCCCGGGGAGCTACGAGCAGTACTTC; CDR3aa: CASSFPGSYEQYF
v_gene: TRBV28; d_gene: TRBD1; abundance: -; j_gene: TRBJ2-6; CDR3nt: TGTGCCAGCAGCCCCCGGGACAGAACTTTCTCTGGGGCCAACGTCCTGACTTTC; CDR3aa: CASSPRDRTFSGANVLTF
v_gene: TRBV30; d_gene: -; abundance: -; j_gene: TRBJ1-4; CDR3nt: TGTGCCTGGAGTGGGGGGGTGGGGGAAAAACTGTTTTTT; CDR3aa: CAWSGGVGEKLFF
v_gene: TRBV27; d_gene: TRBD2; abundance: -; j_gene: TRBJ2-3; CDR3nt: TGTGCCAGCAGTTTATGGGCGGGAGGGAGCACAGATACGCAGTATTTT; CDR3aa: CASSLWAGGSTDTQYF
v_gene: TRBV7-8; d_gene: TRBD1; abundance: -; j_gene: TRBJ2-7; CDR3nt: TGTGCCAGCAGCTTATACCAGGGGGCAATTTACGAGCAGTACTTC; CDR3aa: CASSLYQGAIYEQYF
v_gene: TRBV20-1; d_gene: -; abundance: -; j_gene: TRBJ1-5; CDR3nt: TGCAGTGCTAGAGGTCGGAGCTACCAGCATTTT; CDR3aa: CSARGRSYQHF
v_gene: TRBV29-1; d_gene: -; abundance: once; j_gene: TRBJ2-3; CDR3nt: TGCAGCGTTAAAGGACGGACCACAGATACGCAGTATTTT; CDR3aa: CSVKGRTTDTQYF
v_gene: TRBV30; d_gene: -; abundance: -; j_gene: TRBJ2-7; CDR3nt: TGTGCCTGGAGTGTAAGGTGGGCAGGGAGCTCCTACGAGCAGTACTTC; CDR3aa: CAWSVRWAGSSYEQYF
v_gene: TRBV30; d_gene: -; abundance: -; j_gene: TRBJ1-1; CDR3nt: TGTGCCTGGAACGTACAGGTGAACACTGAAGCTTTCTTT; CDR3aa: CAWNVQVNTEAFF
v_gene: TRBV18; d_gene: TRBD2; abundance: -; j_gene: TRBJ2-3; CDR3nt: TGTGCCAGCTCACCACCGAGGCGGGAGGGCACAGATACGCAGTATTTT; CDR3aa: CASSPPRREGTDTQYF
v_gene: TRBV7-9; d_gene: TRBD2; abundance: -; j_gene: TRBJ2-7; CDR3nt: TGTGCCAGCAGCTCCCTGGGATCGGGGGGACGCTCCTACGAGCAGTACTTC; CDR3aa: CASSSLGSGGRSYEQYF
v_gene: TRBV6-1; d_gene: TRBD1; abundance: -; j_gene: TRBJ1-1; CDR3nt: TGTGCCAGCACTCGGACAGGGAACACTGAAGCTTTCTTT; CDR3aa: CASTRTGNTEAFF
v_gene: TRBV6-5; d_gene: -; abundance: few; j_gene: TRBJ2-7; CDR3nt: TGTGCCAGCAGTAACGGTGGGGAGCAGTACTTC; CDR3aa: CASSNGGEQYF
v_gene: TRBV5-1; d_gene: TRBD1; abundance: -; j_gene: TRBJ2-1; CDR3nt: TGCGCCAGCAGCGGCGGACAGGGCGAGGACAATGAGCAGTTCTTC; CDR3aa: CASSGGQGEDNEQFF
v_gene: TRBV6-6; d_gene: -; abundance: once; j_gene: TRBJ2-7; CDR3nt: TGTGCCAGCAGTTACCGGGGACAATTTACCTACGAGCAGTACTTC; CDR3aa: CASSYRGQFTYEQYF
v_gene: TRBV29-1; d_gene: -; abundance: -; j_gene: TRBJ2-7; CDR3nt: TGCAGCGTTTTGCAGGAGAGCTCCTACGAGCAGTACTTC; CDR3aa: CSVLQESSYEQYF
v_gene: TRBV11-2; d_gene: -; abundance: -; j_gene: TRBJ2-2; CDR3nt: TGTGCCAGCAGCCTCGGCCCAGACACCGGGGAGCTGTTTTTT; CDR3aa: CASSLGPDTGELFF
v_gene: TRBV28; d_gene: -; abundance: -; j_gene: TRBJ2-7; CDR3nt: TGTGCCAGCAGTTTTTTAGGGGAATCCTACGAGCAGTACTTC; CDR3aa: CASSFLGESYEQYF